The 13 T cell receptor beta chains presented below share a single source sample, sequenced in a study of tissue T cells after allogeneic stem cell transplantation. Produced via immunoSEQ multiplex PCR; TCRdb's table is partial and in-frame only. The sample yields about 10,000 clones, roughly 49% seen once. The time point is: mouse harvest day 7 after allogeneic transplant. The graft held 10^6 splenic CD5+ T cells and 10^7 T-cell-depleted bone marrow cells. Sequencing was done on a sample of gut tissue. These TCRs come from a female BALB/c mouse given C57BL/6 T cells with graft-versus-host disease after an allogeneic hematopoietic cell transplant.

This clone was detected a few times. Here the gene names and germline are mouse. The CDR3 end is not reached by the read, which stops 1 residue before it; the germline J gene fills it in. The gene calls are TRBV23 and TRBJ2-1; the DNA was not compared with TRBD1, the D call given in the table. The CDR3 contains 14 residues. Germline V gene sequence: CDR1 KGHTA, CDR2 FQNQQP. The CDR3 loop reads CSSSQTGGGAEQFF. CDR3 DNA, as far as it was read: TGCTCCAGCAGTCAAACAGGGGGCGGTGCTGAGCAGTTC.

Concerning this clone: The listed genes are named as in mouse. Read coverage stops 1 residue before the CDR3 terminus; the germline J gene supplies the remainder. The chain is built from TRBV16 and TRBJ2-5; D gene uncertain. Germline CDR1 SGHSA, CDR2 FRNQAP. The CDR3 totals 12 residues. Trimming left V 0 bases short and J 7 bases short, with 5 bases between. Partial CDR3 DNA: TGTGCAAGCAGCTTAGAGGGGAACACCCAGTAC. Amino acid sequence: CASSLEGNTQY. The whole CDR3 sequence is CASSLEGNTQYF. The full variable domain, its missing parts supplied by reference TRBV16 and TRBJ2-5, is NAGVIQTPRHKVTGKGQEATLWCEPISGHSAVFWYRQTIVQGLEFLTYFRNQAPIDDSGMPKERFSAQMPNQSHSTLKIQSTQPQDSAVYLCASSLEGNTQYFGPGTRLLVL.

By share, this clone counts as medium-sized. Genes and germline come from the mouse. Coverage ceases 1 residue before the CDR3 finishes, and the germline J gene fills in the end. V is TRBV23 and J is TRBJ1-5. CDR3 length: 15 amino acids. Germline V gene lookup returns CDR1 KGHTA and CDR2 FQNQQP. Partial CDR3 DNA: TGCTCCAGCAGTCAATCGGCCAGAAACAACCAGGCTCCGCTT. Amino acid sequence: CSSSQSARNNQAPL. The entire CDR3 protein is CSSSQSARNNQAPLF.

Comment on this clone: Gene labels here are mouse ones. The missing CDR3 end, 1 residue past where the read stops, is filled in from the germline J gene. The V call is TRBV2, the J call TRBJ2-7; 7 nucleotides align to TRBD2. The V and J ends lost 1 base and 3 bases, in that order; junction bases with no gene match: 0. Per germline, CDR1 LGHNA and CDR2 YSYQKL. CDR3 size: 13 residues. Here the CDR3 reads CASSQGGGYEQYF. The CDR3 bases that were read are TGTGCCAGCAGCCAAGGGGGGGGCTATGAACAGTAC.

As to this clone: Gene names and germline refer to mouse. Read data end 1 residue before the CDR3 end; the end is taken from the germline J gene. The chain carries TRBV23 and TRBJ2-5; whether TRBD1, the table's D call, matches the DNA was not checked. CDR1 is KGHTA and CDR2 is FQNQQP in the germline V gene. The CDR3 has 14 residues. The CDR3: CSSSQDNNQDTQYF. The DNA read from the CDR3 is TGCTCCAGCAGTCAAGACAATAACCAAGACACCCAGTAC.

This clone was picked up a small number of times. The gene names given are mouse names. The read stops 1 residue short of the end of the CDR3; the missing end is completed from the germline J gene. This chain connects TRBV26 to TRBJ2-4, with D possibly matching TRBD1 (6 bases). V lost 3 bases and J 0 bases, leaving 7 bases between the germline ends. Germline V gene data show CDR1 as KGHPV and CDR2 as FQNQEV (reference sequence). This CDR3 comprises 14 residues. The DNA read from the CDR3 is TGTGCCAGCAGTCTTGGGACAAGTCAAAACACCTTGTAC. This encodes CASSLGTSQNTLY. The full CDR3 sequence reads CASSLGTSQNTLYF.

Worth noting for this clone: Gene names denote mouse genes. The read falls 1 residue short of the CDR3 end, and the missing part is taken from the germline J gene. The chain is built from TRBV15 and TRBJ2-5; TRBD2 matches at 11 bases. CDR1 and CDR2 from the germline V gene are SGHND and FRSKSL. The V and J ends lost 5 bases and 1 base, in that order; junction bases with no gene match: 2. The CDR3 is 15 amino acids. CDR3 sequence: CASSRGLGDQDTQYF. CDR3 DNA, as far as it was read: TGTGCCAGCAGTAGGGGACTGGGGGACCAAGACACCCAGTAC.

In regard to this clone: Genes here carry mouse names. The read terminates 1 residue before the CDR3 end, so the remaining end is supplied by the germline J gene. The chain joins TRBV26 to TRBJ1-5; D is ambiguous. The CDR3 runs to 14 residues. Germline V lookup: CDR1 KGHPV, CDR2 FQNQEV (reference sequence). V was pared by 7 bases and J by 0 bases, with 10 bases between. This CDR3 is CASTPQYNNQAPLF. The sequenced CDR3 bases are TGTGCCAGCACTCCACAGTATAACAACCAGGCTCCGCTT.

This clone is classed as medium-sized. Gene names are the mouse ones. From the germline J gene comes the end of the CDR3, since the read stops 1 residue before it. The gene calls are TRBV2 and TRBJ1-4, with 11 bases lining up with TRBD1. The CDR3 is 17 amino acids. CDR1 is LGHNA, CDR2 YSYQKL, per germline. The V gene end was trimmed by 0 bases and the J gene end by 7 bases; junction bases not matched to a gene: 7. The CDR3 bases that were read are TGTGCCAGCAGCCAAGATCATGGACAGGGGGCGACCGAAAGATTATTT. It codes for CASSQDHGQGATERLF. The complete CDR3 protein is CASSQDHGQGATERLFF.

On this clone: The germline and genes are mouse ones. Read sequence stops 1 residue before the CDR3 end, and the germline J gene provides the missing end. V is TRBV5 and J is TRBJ2-7; 7 bases line up with TRBD2. V shed 0 bases and J 4 bases; nucleotides not matched to a gene: 0. The CDR3 loop spans 13 amino acids. Germline assignment: CDR1 LGHNA and CDR2 YNLKQL (reference sequence). The sequenced part of the CDR3 DNA is TGTGCCAGCAGCCAAGACTGGGGGTATGAACAGTAC. This encodes CASSQDWGYEQY. The whole CDR3 reads CASSQDWGYEQYF.

This clone is medium-sized. These gene names are mouse names. The CDR3 end lies 1 residue beyond the end of the read and is filled in from the germline J gene. The chain carries TRBV1 and TRBJ1-1; 7 bases are a match to TRBD1. V was pared by 3 bases and J by 4 bases, with 2 bases of the junction left unmatched. The CDR3 consists of 13 residues. CDR1 is NSQYPW and CDR2 is LRSPGD in the germline V gene (reference sequence). The CDR3 loop reads CTCSAGDSTEVFF. The covered CDR3 bases are TGCACCTGCAGTGCCGGGGACAGCACAGAAGTCTTC.

Concerning this clone itself: Mouse germline and gene names are used. The sequenced fragment ends 1 residue before the CDR3 boundary, so the rest is inferred from the germline J gene. J is TRBJ1-1 and V is TRBV26, with TRBD1 matching over 7 bases. Trimming cost V 3 bases and J 5 bases; bases outside gene matches: 6. There are 14 residues in the CDR3. CDR1 is KGHPV and CDR2 is FQNQEV in the germline V gene (reference sequence). The CDR3 sequence is CASSLQGGRTEVFF. The DNA read from the CDR3 is TGTGCCAGCAGTCTCCAGGGGGGACGGACAGAAGTCTTC.

This clone was recorded a few times. Mouse names are used for the genes. The CDR3 end falls 1 residue outside the read, so it is completed with the germline J gene. The chain employs TRBV3 and TRBJ2-1; TRBD2 aligns across 12 bases. The CDR3 runs to 15 residues. V shed 5 bases, J shed 5 bases, and the junction held 4 bases outside the gene matches. Looked up from germline, CDR1 is SNHLY and CDR2 is FYNGKV (reference sequence). CDR3 sequence reads: CASSPRLGGHAEQFF. The covered CDR3 bases are TGTGCCAGCAGCCCCCGACTGGGGGGGCATGCTGAGCAGTTC.